Included here is one T cell receptor beta chain sequence, with context. Its specific antigen is unknown. Per-base quality was not reported, and no clone a single base away is much larger than it. This specimen's time point label, per the study, means: blood at routine non-recurrence follow-up after resection. For TCR sequencing, whole RNA was extracted from tumor and nontumor lung tissue, or from cryopreserved PBMC samples, and no cell sorting was done. A patient was chosen for TCR sequencing only when enough RNA was available from at least two tumor regions. The library was prepared using 5' RACE. Sequencing took place on a NextSeq 500. In the TCR library protocol, a unique molecular identifier was attached to each TCR cDNA molecule so that PCR and sequencing errors could be corrected. The study's processing was this. TCR identification, UMI-based error correction and CDR3 extraction were performed with Decombinator tools. Expanded TCRs were defined as those above a frequency of 2 per 1,000, corresponding to the top 1% of the tumor frequency distribution. Each repertoire was subsampled 100 times to 5,000 TCRs, after which Renyi diversity was computed with the R vegan package. To build CDR3 similarity networks, amino acid triplet string-kernel similarity was used, and CDR3s were connected when their pairwise similarity was above 0.82. The raw public reads went through TCRdb reprocessing: fastp at Q25, MiXCR clone calling, in-frame beta chains kept. Identical CDR3 protein sequences are pooled into one entry, listed with their most common genes and DNA. The V and J calls come from TCRdb's annotation, not from the publication. In this sample the table shows 35,000 to 50,000 distinct CDR3 sequences, 22% of which occur a single time. The ten largest clones represent approximately 7.2% of the sample.

The entry originates in a study of spatial heterogeneity in lung cancer (dated by TCRdb to between 2018 and 2020). Background for the entire study: The donors were 60 to 80 patients from the lung TRACERx cohort who had early-stage, untreated non-small cell lung cancer. Follow-up PBMC samples were sequenced whenever available, with a median time to follow-up of 2 to 3 years after resection. Beta-chain transcripts were consistently detected in greater numbers than alpha-chain transcripts, which likely reflects a higher abundance of beta-chain transcripts. In the raw uncorrected reads, each unique combination of TCR and UMI appeared more than ten times on average. TCR alpha and beta repertoires were quantitatively compared across multiple tumor regions, matched nontumor lung and blood in non-small cell lung cancer. TCR repertoire features were related to nonsynonymous mutation counts determined by whole-exome sequencing of tumor tissue. At surgery, fewer than 250 tumor regions, 64 matched nontumor lung samples and 56 PBMC samples were TCR-sequenced for both alpha and beta chains.

What the work shows at the level of the full study, not this receptor alone: Ubiquitous expanded tumor TCRs showed up in blood more often at tumor resection than at routine follow-up. Only approximately 14 patients were included in the comparisons of baseline and follow-up blood repertoires. Additional single-cell paired TCR alpha and beta sequencing was considered necessary to confirm, at a functional level, the hypothesis that regional TCRs recognize regional mutations.

Sequencing used PBMCs, obtained at follow-up. The clonotype was recovered from a female donor with early-stage non-small cell lung cancer.

Here the CDR3 is given as CASSPGLAGRQETQYF. The DNA reads as follows: TGTGCCAGCAGCCCAGGACTAGCGGGTCGTCAAGAGACCCAGTACTTC. The V gene is TRBV3-1 and the J gene is TRBJ2-5, and 11 junctional nucleotides match TRBD2. Germline trimming: 4 bases from V, 2 bases from J; junction bases outside gene matches: 6. Based on the germline V gene (reference sequence), the CDR1 and CDR2 sequences are LGHDT and YNNKEL. Measured from the cysteine to the phenylalanine, the CDR3 is 16 residues long. Solely the CDR3 DNA is kept, with 48 bases framed from the first base.